This note documents a single TCR beta chain sequence. Its target is unknown. This entry is derived from a study of CD8 T cells in Susac syndrome. The multiple sclerosis controls consisted of treatment-naive patients with relapsing-remitting disease, either stable or active. When the RNA was reverse transcribed, random hexamers were used with an input of about 0.45 to 1 ug. Via MiXCR, TCRdb re-called the immunoSEQ multiplex PCR reads, giving one row per CDR3 protein. The sample yields 330,000 or so distinct CDR3 sequences, approximately 90% seen once. Study-wide findings and caveats: The study admitted that it had a relatively small number of individuals in its TCR sequencing and HLA analysis.

This CDR3 has 18 amino acids. CDR1 is ENHRY and CDR2 is SYGVKD in the germline V gene. V lost 10 bases, J lost 0 bases, and 25 bases lay in between. The clonotype comes from a human donor with multiple sclerosis. The V gene is TRBV10-3, the J gene TRBJ1-5; perhaps TRBD1 as D (6 bases). What was sequenced was CD8+ T cells from PBMCs. The CDR3 is CATHPGGGEGYSNQPQHF. The CDR3 DNA reads as TGTGCCACCCACCCTGGAGGGGGAGAGGGATATAGCAATCAGCCCCAGCATTTT.